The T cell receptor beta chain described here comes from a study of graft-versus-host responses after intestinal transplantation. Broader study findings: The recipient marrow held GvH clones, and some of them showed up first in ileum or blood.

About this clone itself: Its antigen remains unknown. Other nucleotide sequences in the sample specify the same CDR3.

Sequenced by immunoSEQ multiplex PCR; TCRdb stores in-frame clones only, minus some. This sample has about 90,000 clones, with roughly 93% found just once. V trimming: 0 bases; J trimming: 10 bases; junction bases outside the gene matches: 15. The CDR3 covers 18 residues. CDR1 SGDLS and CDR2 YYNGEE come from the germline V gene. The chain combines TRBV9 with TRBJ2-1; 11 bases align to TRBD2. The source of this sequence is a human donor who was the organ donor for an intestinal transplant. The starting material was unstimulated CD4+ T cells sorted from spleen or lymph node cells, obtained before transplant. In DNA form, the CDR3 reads TGTGCCAGCAGCGTAGGGGCTAGCGGGGGGCCCGTTTCTCGGGAGCAGTTCTTC. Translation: CASSVGASGGPVSREQFF.